A single sample is the source of the 16 T cell receptor beta chains below, sequenced in a study of OX40 agonist ivuxolimab in advanced cancers. Here immunoSEQ multiplex PCR was the method, and the copy in TCRdb shows in-frame clones only, minus some. The table lists approximately 130,000 clones, less than 95% of them singletons. The sample was CD4+ or CD8+ T cells sorted from blood, taken in a trial of the OX40 agonist ivuxolimab. The origin of the receptors is an adult with an advanced solid tumor such as melanoma, head and neck, liver or kidney cancer.

The rearrangement joins TRBV7-3 to TRBJ2-3, with 10 bases fitting TRBD2. With V trimmed by 4 bases and J by 4 bases, 8 bases remained unmatched. The CDR3 loop spans 16 amino acids. Germline V gene data show CDR1 as SGHTA and CDR2 as FQGTGA. Written as DNA, the CDR3 is TGTGCCAGCAGCTCGGTAGCGGGAGGAGGGGCAGATACGCAGTATTTT. Translation: CASSSVAGGGADTQYF.

The chain links TRBV19 to TRBJ1-1; the match to TRBD1 covers 7 bases. CDR3 length equals 18 residues. Per the germline V gene, CDR1 is LNHDA and CDR2 is SQIVND (reference sequence). V gave up 4 bases and J gave up 4 bases; unmatched junction bases: 18. The CDR3 loop is CASSKGIQGSPGSTEAFF. The CDR3 bases are TGTGCCAGTAGTAAGGGGATACAGGGGTCCCCTGGGAGCACTGAAGCTTTCTTT.

Concerning this clone itself: The identical CDR3 is also encoded by other nucleotide sequences in the sample. The chain is built from TRBV5-6 and TRBJ1-4; D is perhaps TRBD1 (5 bases). The CDR3 covers 14 residues. Trimming stripped 0 bases from V and 2 bases from J, with 5 bases between. Germline V CDR1 and CDR2: SGHDT, YYEEEE. CDR3 loop: CASSLGQTNEKLFF. CDR3 coding DNA: TGTGCCAGCAGCTTGGGACAGACTAATGAAAAACTGTTTTTT.

This clone is a singleton in its sample. This sequence joins TRBV2 and TRBJ1-2, with TRBD1 as a possible D gene (5 bases). V lost 7 bases to trimming and J lost 7 bases, with 19 bases between them. Germline V gives CDR1 SNHLY, CDR2 FYNNEI. The CDR3 consists of 14 residues. The CDR3 nucleotides read TGTGCCAGCAACCAGCAAGCCGGGACTCCTGGCTACACCTTC. It translates to CASNQQAGTPGYTF. Using reference TRBV2 and TRBJ1-2 for the parts outside the CDR3, the full variable domain is EPEVTQTPSHQVTQMGQEVILRCVPISNHLYFYWYRQILGQKVEFLVSFYNNEISEKSEIFDDQFSVERPDGSNFTLKIRSTKLEDSAMYFCASNQQAGTPGYTFGSGTRLTVV.

The chain carries TRBV7-8 and TRBJ1-2, with 9 positions matching TRBD1. The J segment lost 2 bases and the V segment lost 1 base, leaving 5 bases of the junction unmatched. CDR1 is SGHVS, CDR2 FQNEAQ, per germline. The CDR3 runs to 16 residues. CDR3 loop: CASSLGGQGQNYGYTF. The DNA of the CDR3 is TGTGCCAGCAGCTTAGGAGGACAGGGGCAGAACTATGGCTACACCTTC.

As DNA, the CDR3 is TGTGCCAGCAGCTTTGCCCCGACTAGCGATCGGACCCAGTACTTC. Its protein is CASSFAPTSDRTQYF. The V call is TRBV11-2, the J call TRBJ2-5; 8 bases are shared with TRBD2. The CDR3 is made up of 15 amino acids. V was pared by 3 bases and J by 7 bases, with 10 bases of the junction left unmatched. From germline, CDR1 is SGHAT and CDR2 FQNNGV.

The chain uses TRBV18 and TRBJ2-7; D gene uncertain. The CDR3 covers 14 residues. V was clipped by 0 bases and J by 3 bases, with 9 bases between them. Germline V CDR1 and CDR2: KGHSH, LQKENI. CDR3 nucleotides: TGTGCCAGCTCACCACCGCACACAGTCTACGAGCAGTACTTC. Protein: CASSPPHTVYEQYF.

This chain connects TRBV27 to TRBJ1-1; D uncertain. The CDR3 spans 14 residues. CDR1 and CDR2 (germline): MNHEY, SMNVEV (reference sequence). V was pared by 5 bases and J by 0 bases, with 10 bases between. The CDR3 here is CASSRELMNTEAFF. The DNA of the CDR3 is TGTGCCAGCAGTAGGGAGTTAATGAACACTGAAGCTTTCTTT.

The chain links TRBV18 to TRBJ2-2; D is unresolved. V gave up 5 bases and J gave up 4 bases, with 14 bases separating them. Germline V CDR1 and CDR2: KGHSH, LQKENI. This CDR3 comprises 15 residues. The CDR3 protein is CASSGPDRSTGELFF. The CDR3 bases are TGTGCCAGCTCAGGTCCGGATAGGAGCACCGGGGAGCTGTTTTTT. Full variable domain (rest looked up from reference TRBV18 and TRBJ2-2): NAGVMQNPRHLVRRRGQEARLRCSPMKGHSHVYWYRQLPEEGLKFMVYLQKENIIDESGMPKERFSAEFPKEGPSILRIQQVVRGDSAAYFCASSGPDRSTGELFFGEGSRLTVL.

This sequence joins TRBV28 and TRBJ2-4; 10 bases agree with TRBD1. The germline CDR1 and CDR2 sequences are MDHEN and SYDVKM. Trimming took 5 bases from V and 7 from J; bases not matched to a gene: 8. This CDR3 comprises 15 residues. DNA for the CDR3: TGTGCCAGCAGTCCCCCGATGGGACAGGGGAACATTCAGTACTTC. Its protein is CASSPPMGQGNIQYF.

The genes are TRBV9 and TRBJ1-1; maybe TRBD1 (5 bases). Trimming removed 1 base from V and 2 bases from J, with 6 bases in between. This CDR3 is 13 amino acids long. Germline lookup yields CDR1 SGDLS and CDR2 YYNGEE. CDR3 bases: TGTGCCAGCAGCGTACAGGGTAACACTGAAGCTTTCTTT. Its translation is CASSVQGNTEAFF.

This chain connects TRBV9 to TRBJ2-7, with a tentative D call TRBD1 (6 bases). CDR3 length equals 15 residues. The ends were cut back, 0 bases at V and 3 bases at J, with 13 bases in the middle. The germline gives CDR1 SGDLS, CDR2 YYNGEE. CDR3: CASSVEQGPNYEQYF. The CDR3 bases are TGTGCCAGCAGCGTAGAACAGGGCCCAAACTACGAGCAGTACTTC.

The genes are TRBV27 and TRBJ2-7; tentatively, D is TRBD2 (5 bases). Germline V gene sequence: CDR1 MNHEY, CDR2 SMNVEV (reference sequence). V shed 7 bases and J shed 0 bases, with 16 bases lying between them. The CDR3 consists of 15 residues. The CDR3 DNA follows: TGTGCCAGCACCCGTGTGGACTCGACCTCCTACGAGCAGTACTTC. Protein: CASTRVDSTSYEQYF.

The chain combines TRBV4-1 with TRBJ2-1; 11 bases align to TRBD2. The CDR3 covers 18 residues. V gave up 0 bases and J gave up 7 bases; unmatched junction bases: 11. Germline V gives CDR1 MGHRA, CDR2 YSYEKL. The CDR3, as DNA: TGCGCCAGCAGCCAAGATTTAGAGACTAGCGGGATAGTAAATGAGCAGTTCTTC. It translates to CASSQDLETSGIVNEQFF.

The rearrangement uses TRBV10-1 and TRBJ2-3, with 8 bases lining up with TRBD1. The CDR3 runs to 16 residues. With V trimmed by 3 bases and J by 1 base, 6 bases remained unmatched. Looked up from germline, CDR1 is WNHNN and CDR2 is SYGVQD (reference sequence). CDR3 protein: CASSDPTGARTDTQYF. CDR3 coding DNA: TGCGCCAGCAGTGATCCGACAGGGGCCCGCACAGATACGCAGTATTTT.

This rearrangement joins TRBV6-1 to TRBJ2-2; D is ambiguous. Between the trimmed V and J ends, which lost 6 bases and 7 bases, there was a span of 12 bases. This CDR3 contains 13 residues. Germline V gives CDR1 MNHNS, CDR2 SASEGT. Here the CDR3 DNA reads TGTGCCAGCAGCCTAAACTGGAGCGGGGAGCTGTTTTTT. Protein: CASSLNWSGELFF.